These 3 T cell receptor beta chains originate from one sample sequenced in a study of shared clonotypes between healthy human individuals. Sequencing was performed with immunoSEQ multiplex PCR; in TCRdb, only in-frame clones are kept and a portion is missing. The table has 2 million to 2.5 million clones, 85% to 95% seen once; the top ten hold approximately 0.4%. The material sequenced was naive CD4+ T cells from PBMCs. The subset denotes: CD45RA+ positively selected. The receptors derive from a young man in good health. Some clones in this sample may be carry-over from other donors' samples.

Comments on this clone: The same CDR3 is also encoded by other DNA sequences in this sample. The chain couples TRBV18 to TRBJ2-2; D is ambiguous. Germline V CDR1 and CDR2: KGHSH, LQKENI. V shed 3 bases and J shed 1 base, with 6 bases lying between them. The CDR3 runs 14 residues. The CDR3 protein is CASSPLLNTGELFF. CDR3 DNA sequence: TGTGCCAGCTCACCCCTATTGAACACCGGGGAGCTGTTTTTT. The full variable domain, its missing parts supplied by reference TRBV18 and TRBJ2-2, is NAGVMQNPRHLVRRRGQEARLRCSPMKGHSHVYWYRQLPEEGLKFMVYLQKENIIDESGMPKERFSAEFPKEGPSILRIQQVVRGDSAAYFCASSPLLNTGELFFGEGSRLTVL.

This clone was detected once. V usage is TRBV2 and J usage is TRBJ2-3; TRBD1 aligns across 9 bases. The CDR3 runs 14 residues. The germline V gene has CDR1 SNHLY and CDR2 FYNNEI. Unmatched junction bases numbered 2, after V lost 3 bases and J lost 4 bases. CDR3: CASSDRTGADTQYF. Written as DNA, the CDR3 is TGTGCCAGCAGTGATAGGACAGGGGCAGATACGCAGTATTTT.

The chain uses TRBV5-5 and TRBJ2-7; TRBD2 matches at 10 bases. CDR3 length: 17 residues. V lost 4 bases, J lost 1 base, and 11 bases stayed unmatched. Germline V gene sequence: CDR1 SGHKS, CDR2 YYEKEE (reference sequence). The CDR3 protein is CASSLRLAGGLSYEQYF. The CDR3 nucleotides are TGTGCCAGCAGCCTACGGTTAGCGGGAGGTCTTTCCTACGAGCAGTACTTC.